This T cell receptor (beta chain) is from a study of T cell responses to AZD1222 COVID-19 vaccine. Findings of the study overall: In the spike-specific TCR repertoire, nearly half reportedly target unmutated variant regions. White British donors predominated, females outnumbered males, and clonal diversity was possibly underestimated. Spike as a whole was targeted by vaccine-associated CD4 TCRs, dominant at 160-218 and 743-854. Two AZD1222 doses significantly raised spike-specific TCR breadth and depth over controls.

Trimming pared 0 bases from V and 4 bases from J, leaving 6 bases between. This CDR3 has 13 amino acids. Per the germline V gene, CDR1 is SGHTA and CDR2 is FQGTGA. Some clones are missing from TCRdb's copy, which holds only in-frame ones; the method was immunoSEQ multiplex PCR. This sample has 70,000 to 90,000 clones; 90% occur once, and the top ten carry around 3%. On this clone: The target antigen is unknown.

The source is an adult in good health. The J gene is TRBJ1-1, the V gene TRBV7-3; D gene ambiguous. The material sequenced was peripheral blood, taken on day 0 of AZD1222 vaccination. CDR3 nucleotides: TGTGCCAGCAGCTTAACGGCCGGCACTGAAGCTTTCTTT. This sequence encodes CASSLTAGTEAFF. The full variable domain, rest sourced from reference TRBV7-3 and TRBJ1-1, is GAGVSQTPSNKVTEKGKYVELRCDPISGHTALYWYRQSLGQGPEFLIYFQGTGAADDSGLPNDRFFAVRPEGSVSTLKIQRTERGDSAVYLCASSLTAGTEAFFGQGTRLTVV.